This record covers a single TCR beta chain. These data originate in a study of PD-1 blockade in classical Hodgkin lymphoma. The repertoire was sequenced with immunoSEQ multiplex PCR; TCRdb's copy has only in-frame clones and lacks some. Of approximately 7,500 clones in the sample, under 90% were seen once. Every one of the patients relapsed after autologous stem cell transplantation (brentuximab vedotin exposure was variable). The CDR3 runs 15 residues. V shed 0 bases and J shed 10 bases, with 13 bases lying between them. Germline CDR1 is LGHNA and CDR2 is YNFKEQ. This TCR came from a human donor with classical Hodgkin lymphoma. The genes are TRBV4-2 and TRBJ1-6; TRBD1 might be the D (5 bases). The specimen was peripheral blood mononuclear cells (PBMCs), collected at baseline. The chain's CDR3 is CASSQDWQGGSPLHF. The CDR3 DNA is TGTGCCAGCAGCCAAGATTGGCAGGGAGGATCACCCCTCCACTTT.